Following are 25 T cell receptor beta chains from one sample sequenced in a study of OX40 agonist ivuxolimab in advanced cancers. This table comes from immunoSEQ multiplex PCR, and its TCRdb copy is limited to in-frame clones, with some not included. The table has under 85,000 clones, more than 90% seen once. The sample consisted of CD4+ or CD8+ T cells sorted from blood, taken in a trial of the OX40 agonist ivuxolimab. The receptors come from an adult with an advanced solid tumor such as melanoma, head and neck, liver or kidney cancer.

The chain couples TRBV7-2 to TRBJ1-2; no reliable D call. The CDR3 totals 13 residues. Per the germline V gene, CDR1 is SGHTA and CDR2 is FQGNSA. V lost 1 base, J lost 7 bases, and 10 bases lay in between. The CDR3 region is CASSLGPGGGYTF. The CDR3 bases are TGTGCCAGCAGCTTAGGACCTGGCGGTGGCTACACCTTC.

The chain joins TRBV7-8 to TRBJ2-3; D is ambiguous. V was cut by 7 bases and J by 5 bases, with 10 bases left in between. Germline assignment: CDR1 SGHVS and CDR2 FQNEAQ. The CDR3 runs to 12 residues. In DNA, the CDR3 is TGTGCCAGCAAGAGGCTTGAAGATACGCAGTATTTT. Translation gives CASKRLEDTQYF. The full variable domain, rest sourced from reference TRBV7-8 and TRBJ2-3, is GAGVSQSPRYKVAKRGQDVALRCDPISGHVSLFWYQQALGQGPEFLTYFQNEAQLDKSGLPSDRFFAERPEGSVSTLKIQRTQQEDSAVYLCASKRLEDTQYFGPGTRLTVL.

The chain uses TRBV21-1 and TRBJ2-1; TRBD2 reflects the table's D call only, with no check against the DNA. TRBV21-1 has pseudogene status. This CDR3 comprises 20 residues. The CDR3 region is CASSKPRSECCGSGRNEQFF. The CDR3 nucleotides read TGTGCCAGCAGCAAACCCCGGAGCGAGTGTTGCGGGAGTGGGCGGAATGAGCAGTTCTTC.

The V and J genes are TRBV19 and TRBJ2-7; 8 bases are shared with TRBD2. CDR3 size: 15 residues. CDR1 is LNHDA and CDR2 is SQIVND in the germline V gene (reference sequence). V trimming: 9 bases; J trimming: 2 bases; junction bases outside the gene matches: 12. The CDR3 region has the DNA TGTGCCAGCAGCAGCCCCATAGCGGGGACCTACGAGCAGTACTTC. Translated: CASSSPIAGTYEQYF.

In its sample, this clone was seen once. The chain employs TRBV5-1 and TRBJ1-4; D perhaps matches TRBD1 (5 bases). The CDR3 contains 15 residues. Trimming took off 0 bases at V and 0 bases at J, with 6 bases between the two ends. Per germline, CDR1 SGHRS and CDR2 YFSETQ. The CDR3 loop is CASSLEGTTNEKLFF. Here the CDR3 DNA reads TGCGCCAGCAGCTTGGAGGGGACAACTAATGAAAAACTGTTTTTT.

J is TRBJ1-2 and V is TRBV28, with D possibly TRBD1 on 5 matching bases. CDR1 and CDR2 from the germline V gene are MDHEN and SYDVKM. The CDR3 is 14 residues long. Trimming took off 3 bases at V and 4 bases at J, with 12 bases between the two ends. Here the CDR3 reads CASSFQGGGYGYTF. The CDR3 DNA is TGTGCCAGCAGTTTTCAGGGTGGAGGCTATGGCTACACCTTC.

This clone showed up just a few times. The genes are TRBV6-5 and TRBJ1-5; D is perhaps TRBD1 (6 bases). The length of the CDR3 is 15 residues. The V end was cut by 6 bases, the J end by 5 bases, with 17 bases between. Germline CDR1 MNHEY, CDR2 SVGAGI. CDR3 amino acids: CASSLGQGRDQPQHF. The CDR3 DNA sequence: TGTGCCAGCAGCCTTGGCCAGGGGAGGGATCAGCCCCAGCATTTT.

The gene calls are TRBV4-3 and TRBJ1-2, with no clear D. V shed 2 bases and J shed 0 bases, with 13 bases lying between them. The CDR3 totals 16 residues. Germline CDR1 LGHNA, CDR2 YSLEER. The DNA for the CDR3 is TGCGCCAGCAGCCAAAGGATAGGAACCTCTAACTATGGCTACACCTTC. Its translation: CASSQRIGTSNYGYTF.

The chain employs TRBV2 and TRBJ2-7, with D possibly called TRBD1 or TRBD2 (5 bases each). Trimming took off 6 bases at V and 6 bases at J, with 18 bases between the two ends. Germline V lookup: CDR1 SNHLY, CDR2 FYNNEI. The CDR3 is 14 residues long. DNA of the CDR3: TGTGCCAGCAGGCCCAGGGACGCAGGGACCGAGCAGTACTTC. This sequence encodes CASRPRDAGTEQYF.

The chain carries TRBV29-1 and TRBJ2-5, with D unclear. The germline V and J ends were trimmed by 5 bases and 2 bases, with 9 bases remaining between them. CDR3 length: 12 residues. Germline assignment: CDR1 SQVTM and CDR2 ANQGSEA. DNA for the CDR3: TGCAGCGTTACGGCGGCACAAGAGACCCAGTACTTC. It codes for CSVTAAQETQYF. Full variable domain (remainder filled in from reference TRBV29-1 and TRBJ2-5): SAVISQKPSRDICQRGTSLTIQCQVDSQVTMMFWYRQQPGQSLTLIATANQGSEATYESGFVIDKFPISRPNLTFSTLTVSNMSPEDSSIYLCSVTAAQETQYFGPGTRLLVL.

J is TRBJ2-7 and V is TRBV6-6, with D possibly called TRBD1 or TRBD2 (5 bases each). V shed 6 bases and J shed 6 bases, with 24 bases lying between them. The CDR3 runs 16 residues. The germline V gene encodes CDR1 MNHNY and CDR2 SVGAGI (reference sequence). The CDR3 DNA reads TGTGCCAGCAGGCAGGGACCGGGGCAGTATTTATCCGAGCAGTACTTC. Its protein product is CASRQGPGQYLSEQYF.

This clone was seen a single time. The chain has TRBV7-8 and TRBJ1-3; D is perhaps TRBD1 (5 bases). The CDR3 runs to 16 residues. Germline assignment: CDR1 SGHVS and CDR2 FQNEAQ. Trimming cost V 0 bases and J 4 bases, with 13 bases left between them. CDR3 nucleotides: TGTGCCAGCAGCTTAGCGTCGGCAGGGAGAGGAAACACCATATATTTT. Translating it yields CASSLASAGRGNTIYF.

This sequence joins TRBV7-6 and TRBJ2-5; 11 positions match TRBD1. After removal of 5 bases from V and 5 bases from J, the junction contained 7 bases not matched to a gene. The CDR3 is made up of 15 amino acids. Germline CDR1 reads SGHVS; CDR2 reads FNYEAQ. The CDR3 DNA follows: TGTGCCAGCAGCGATCGGACAGGGGGCAGGGAGACCCAGTACTTC. This gives the protein CASSDRTGGRETQYF.

The chain has TRBV7-3 and TRBJ2-2; TRBD2 might be the D (6 bases). The germline V gene encodes CDR1 SGHTA and CDR2 FQGTGA. The CDR3 covers 13 residues. Trimming left V 4 bases short and J 7 bases short, with 10 bases between. As DNA, the CDR3 is TGTGCCAGCAGCTACCCCGGGGGCGGGGAGCTGTTTTTT. Translation gives CASSYPGGGELFF.

This chain connects TRBV27 to TRBJ1-5; 12 bases agree with TRBD1. V trimming: 6 bases; J trimming: 11 bases; junction bases outside the gene matches: 11. This CDR3 has 15 amino acids. The germline gives CDR1 MNHEY, CDR2 SMNVEV (reference sequence). This chain's CDR3 is CASSLGQGASWAQHF. The CDR3 nucleotides are TGTGCCAGCAGCTTGGGACAGGGGGCAAGTTGGGCCCAGCATTTT.

The V gene is TRBV7-8, the J gene TRBJ1-5, with D tentatively TRBD1 (5 bases). The V gene's germline CDR1 is SGHVS and CDR2 FQNEAQ. V was clipped by 7 bases and J by 5 bases, with 15 bases between them. There are 14 residues in the CDR3. The DNA for the CDR3 is TGTGCCAGCACCCCAGGTGGGACGGATCAGCCCCAGCATTTT. This gives the protein CASTPGGTDQPQHF.

This rearrangement joins TRBV4-3 to TRBJ2-2; possibly TRBD2 for D (5 bases). The CDR3 runs 17 residues. With 2 bases removed from V and 4 bases from J, the gap between germline ends came to 17 bases. CDR1 and CDR2 (germline): LGHNA, YSLEER. The DNA for the CDR3 is TGCGCCAGCAGCCAACAACCGGTAGGGAGCGGCACCGGGGAGCTGTTTTTT. Translation: CASSQQPVGSGTGELFF.

This sequence joins TRBV7-2 and TRBJ2-7, with D perhaps TRBD1 (6 bases). V was shortened by 3 bases and J by 2 bases, with 14 bases between the two germline ends. CDR1 is SGHTA, CDR2 FQGNSA, per germline. This CDR3 has 15 residues. The CDR3 reads CASSFGGQLTYEQYF. CDR3 DNA sequence: TGTGCCAGCAGCTTTGGGGGACAACTAACCTACGAGCAGTACTTC.

The chain combines TRBV28 with TRBJ1-3; 9 bases match TRBD1. V trimming: 3 bases; J trimming: 4 bases; junction bases outside the gene matches: 16. CDR3 length equals 19 residues. Germline CDR1 MDHEN, CDR2 SYDVKM. Here the CDR3 reads CASSLDTGGFSRRGNTIYF. CDR3 sequence (DNA): TGTGCCAGCAGTTTGGATACAGGGGGCTTCTCTCGTCGAGGAAACACCATATATTTT.

The genes are TRBV5-1 and TRBJ2-1, with 14 bases matching TRBD2. The CDR3 has 15 residues. Germline assignment: CDR1 SGHRS and CDR2 YFSETQ. The ends lost 4 bases at V and 13 bases at J; junction bases unmatched: 10. CDR3 sequence: CASSGGRTSGRTQFF. CDR3 nucleotides: TGCGCCAGCAGCGGGGGACGGACTAGCGGGAGGACCCAGTTCTTC.

V and J are TRBV6-1 and TRBJ1-5; D might be TRBD1 (6 bases). The V gene's germline CDR1 is MNHNS and CDR2 SASEGT. With 2 bases removed from V and 4 bases from J, the gap between germline ends came to 15 bases. The CDR3 spans 16 residues. CDR3 amino acids: CASSERDGTLNQPQHF. The CDR3 nucleotides are TGTGCCAGCAGTGAAAGGGACGGGACACTAAATCAGCCCCAGCATTTT.

The chain carries TRBV6-5 and TRBJ1-6; no clear D gene. Germline CDR1 and CDR2: MNHEY and SVGAGI. The CDR3 has 15 amino acids. The V gene lost 1 base and the J gene lost 8 bases, with 12 bases spanning the gap. This CDR3 reads CASSYWQDEDSPLHF. Written as DNA, the CDR3 is TGTGCCAGCAGTTACTGGCAGGACGAAGATTCACCCCTCCACTTT.

V gene TRBV19 combines with J gene TRBJ2-1; the D is unclear. This CDR3 has 13 residues. V was cut by 4 bases and J by 3 bases, with 7 bases left in between. Germline CDR1 reads LNHDA; CDR2 reads SQIVND (reference sequence). This CDR3 is CASSTINYNEQFF. CDR3 sequence (DNA): TGTGCCAGTAGTACGATAAACTACAATGAGCAGTTCTTC.

The genes are TRBV18 and TRBJ2-7; no definite D call. Trimming stripped 2 bases from V and 5 bases from J, with 13 bases between. Germline V gives CDR1 KGHSH, CDR2 LQKENI. This CDR3 comprises 14 residues. The CDR3 nucleotides read TGTGCCAGCTCACCAGTAGGGAAGGGCGACGAGCAGTACTTC. It is translated as CASSPVGKGDEQYF.

This chain uses TRBV19 with TRBJ2-7; 7 positions agree with TRBD1. Trimming cost V 5 bases and J 6 bases; bases outside gene matches: 7. Per germline, CDR1 LNHDA and CDR2 SQIVND (reference sequence). The CDR3 runs to 13 residues. The CDR3, as DNA: TGTGCCAGTAGTTCACAGGGGTATCTCGAGCAGTACTTC. This encodes CASSSQGYLEQYF.